This T cell receptor beta chain appears in the sequencing data of a study of blood T cell repertoires in COVID-19. About the study: Specimens from acute and convalescent COVID-19 originated in the United States, Italy and Spain. T cells, B-cell-depleted T cells, or PBMCs supplied cDNA or gDNA.

As originally analysed: The assay estimated nucleated cells by amplifying reference gene primers. TCRdb's table, derived via immunoSEQ multiplex PCR, lists solely in-frame clones and lacks some. D and trimming were read from the DNA, whereas the V and J calls and clone size are those reported in that table. Seen here are 50,000 to 75,000 clones, 91% observed once, and the top ten hold over 7.5%. The CDR3 extends over 17 amino acids. V shed 2 bases and J 2 bases; nucleotides not matched to a gene: 7. The germline V gene encodes CDR1 MNHEY and CDR2 SMNVEV (reference sequence). The rearrangement joins TRBV27 to TRBJ2-7, with TRBD2 matching over 12 bases. The receptor was isolated from a human donor in a cohort sampled during active COVID-19. Source material: peripheral blood. The CDR3 loop reads CASSLRGLAGPPYEQYF. CDR3 coding DNA: TGTGCCAGCAGTTTAAGGGGACTAGCGGGTCCCCCCTACGAGCAGTACTTC.